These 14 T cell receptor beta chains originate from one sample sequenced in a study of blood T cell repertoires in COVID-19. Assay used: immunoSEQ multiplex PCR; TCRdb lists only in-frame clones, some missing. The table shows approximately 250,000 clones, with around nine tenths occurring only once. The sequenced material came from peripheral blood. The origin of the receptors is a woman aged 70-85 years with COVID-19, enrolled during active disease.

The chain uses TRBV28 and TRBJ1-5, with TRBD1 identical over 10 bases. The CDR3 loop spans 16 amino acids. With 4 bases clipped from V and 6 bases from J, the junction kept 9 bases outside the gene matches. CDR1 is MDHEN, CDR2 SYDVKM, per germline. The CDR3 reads CASSSSGTGDSQPQHF. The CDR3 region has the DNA TGTGCCAGCAGTTCATCCGGGACAGGGGATAGTCAGCCCCAGCATTTT. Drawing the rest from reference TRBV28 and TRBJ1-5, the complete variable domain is DVKVTQSSRYLVKRTGEKVFLECVQDMDHENMFWYRQDPGLGLRLIYFSYDVKMKEKGDIPEGYSVSREKKERFSLILESASTNQTSMYLCASSSSGTGDSQPQHFGDGTRLSIL.

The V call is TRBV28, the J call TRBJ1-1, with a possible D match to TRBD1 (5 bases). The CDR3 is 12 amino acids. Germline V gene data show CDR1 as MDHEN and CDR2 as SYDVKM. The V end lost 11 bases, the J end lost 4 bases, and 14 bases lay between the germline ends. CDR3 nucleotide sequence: TGTGCCTGCCGACGGAGGGGCACTGAAGCTTTCTTT. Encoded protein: CACRRRGTEAFF.

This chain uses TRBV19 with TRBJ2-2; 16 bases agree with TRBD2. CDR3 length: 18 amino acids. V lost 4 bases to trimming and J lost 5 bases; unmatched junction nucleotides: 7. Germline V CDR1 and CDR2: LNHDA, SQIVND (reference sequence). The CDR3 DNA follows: TGTGCCAGTAGTACCATGGGACTAGCGGGGGGGCGGACCGGGGAGCTGTTTTTT. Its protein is CASSTMGLAGGRTGELFF.

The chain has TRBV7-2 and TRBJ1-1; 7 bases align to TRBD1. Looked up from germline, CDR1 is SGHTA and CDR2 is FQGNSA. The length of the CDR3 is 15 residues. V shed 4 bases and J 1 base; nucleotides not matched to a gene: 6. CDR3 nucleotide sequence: TGTGCCAGCAGCTGGGACAGTATCTCGAACACTGAAGCTTTCTTT. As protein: CASSWDSISNTEAFF. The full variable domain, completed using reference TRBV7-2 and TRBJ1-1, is GAGVSQSPSNKVTEKGKDVELRCDPISGHTALYWYRQSLGQGLEFLIYFQGNSAPDKSGLPSDRFSAERTGGSVSTLTIQRTQQEDSAVYLCASSWDSISNTEAFFGQGTRLTVV.

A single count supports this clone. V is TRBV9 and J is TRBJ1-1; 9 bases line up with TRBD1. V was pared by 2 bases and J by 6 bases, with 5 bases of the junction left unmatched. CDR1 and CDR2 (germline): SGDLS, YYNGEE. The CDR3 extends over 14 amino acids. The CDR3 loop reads CASSVEDRGPEAFF. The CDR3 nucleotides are TGTGCCAGCAGCGTGGAGGACAGGGGCCCTGAAGCTTTCTTT.

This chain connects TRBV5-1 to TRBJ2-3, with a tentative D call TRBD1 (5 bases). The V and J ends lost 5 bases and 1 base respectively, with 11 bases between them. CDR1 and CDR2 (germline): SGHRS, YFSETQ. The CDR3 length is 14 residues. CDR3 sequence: CASRRGRGTDTQYF. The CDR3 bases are TGCGCCAGCAGAAGGGGAAGGGGCACAGATACGCAGTATTTT.

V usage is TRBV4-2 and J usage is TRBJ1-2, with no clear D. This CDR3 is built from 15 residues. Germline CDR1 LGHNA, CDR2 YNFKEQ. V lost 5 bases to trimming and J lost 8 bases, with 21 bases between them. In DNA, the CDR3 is TGTGCCAGCAGCGGCGGGTTCCCGGCTCAAATCGGCTACACCTTC. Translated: CASSGGFPAQIGYTF.

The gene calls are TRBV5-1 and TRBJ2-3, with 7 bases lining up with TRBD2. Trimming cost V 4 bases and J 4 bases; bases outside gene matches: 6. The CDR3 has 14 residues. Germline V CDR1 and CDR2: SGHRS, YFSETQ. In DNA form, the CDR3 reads TGCGCCAGCAGCCGAGAGGGGAGGGCAGATACGCAGTATTTT. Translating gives CASSREGRADTQYF.

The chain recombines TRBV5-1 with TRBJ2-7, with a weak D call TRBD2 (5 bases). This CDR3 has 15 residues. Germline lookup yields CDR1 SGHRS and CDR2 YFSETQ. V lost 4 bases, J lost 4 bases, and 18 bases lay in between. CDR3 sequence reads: CASSLTGGSGYEQYF. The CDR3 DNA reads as TGCGCCAGCAGCCTAACTGGAGGCAGCGGTTACGAGCAGTACTTC.

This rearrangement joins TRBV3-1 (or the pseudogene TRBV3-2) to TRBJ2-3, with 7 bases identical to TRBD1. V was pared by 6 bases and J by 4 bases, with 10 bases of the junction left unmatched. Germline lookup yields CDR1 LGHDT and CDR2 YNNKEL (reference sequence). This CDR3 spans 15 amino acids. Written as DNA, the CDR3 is TGTGCCAGCAGTCCACTCGACAGGGCGGCAGATACGCAGTATTTT. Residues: CASSPLDRAADTQYF.

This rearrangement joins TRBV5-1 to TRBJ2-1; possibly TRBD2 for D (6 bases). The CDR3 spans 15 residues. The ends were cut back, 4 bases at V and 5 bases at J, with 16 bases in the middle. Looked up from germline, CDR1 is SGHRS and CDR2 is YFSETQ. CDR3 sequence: CASSLDSGGNNEQFF. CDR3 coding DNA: TGCGCCAGCAGCCTCGACTCAGGAGGGAACAATGAGCAGTTCTTC. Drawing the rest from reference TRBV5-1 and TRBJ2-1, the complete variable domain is KAGVTQTPRYLIKTRGQQVTLSCSPISGHRSVSWYQQTPGQGLQFLFEYFSETQRNKGNFPGRFSGRQFSNSRSEMNVSTLELGDSALYLCASSLDSGGNNEQFFGPGTRLTVL.

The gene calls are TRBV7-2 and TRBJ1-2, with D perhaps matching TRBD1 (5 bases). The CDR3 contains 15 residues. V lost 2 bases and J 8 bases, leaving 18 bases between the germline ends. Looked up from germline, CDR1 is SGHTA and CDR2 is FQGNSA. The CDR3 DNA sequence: TGTGCCAGCAGCTTATTCCGAGACAGCCATGGGGGCTACACCTTC. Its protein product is CASSLFRDSHGGYTF.

Here the CDR3 reads CASQPAGGAGELFF. The DNA for the CDR3 is TGTGCCAGCCAGCCAGCGGGGGGGGCCGGGGAGCTGTTTTTT. The genes are TRBV2 and TRBJ2-2; TRBD2 matches at 10 bases. The V gene end was trimmed by 8 bases and the J gene end by 6 bases; junction bases not matched to a gene: 6. The CDR3 contains 14 residues. Germline-derived CDR1 and CDR2 are SNHLY and FYNNEI.

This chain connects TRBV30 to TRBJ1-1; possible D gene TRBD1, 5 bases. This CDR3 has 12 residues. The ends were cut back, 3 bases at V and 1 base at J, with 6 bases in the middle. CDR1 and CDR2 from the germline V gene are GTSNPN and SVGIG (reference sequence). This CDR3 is CAWRTENTEAFF. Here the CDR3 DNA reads TGTGCCTGGAGGACAGAGAACACTGAAGCTTTCTTT. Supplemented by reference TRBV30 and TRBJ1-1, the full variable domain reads SQTIHQWPATLVQPVGSPLSLECTVEGTSNPNLYWYRQAAGRGLQLLFYSVGIGQISSEVPQNLSASRPQDRQFILSSKKLLLSDSGFYLCAWRTENTEAFFGQGTRLTVV.